This T cell receptor beta chain was captured in a study of blood T cell repertoires in COVID-19. Using immunoSEQ multiplex PCR, the repertoire was profiled, and TCRdb retains in-frame clones only, with some absent. Here the sample spans 60,000 to 95,000 clones, around 91% being singletons. This TCR was sampled from a human donor in a cohort sampled during active COVID-19. Specimen: peripheral blood.

As DNA, the CDR3 is TGTGCCAGCAGCTTAGACGGGACAGGGGGCTTGTACGAGCAGTACTTC. Translated, it gives CASSLDGTGGLYEQYF. The chain has TRBV7-2 and TRBJ2-7, with TRBD1 matching over 12 bases. The CDR3 runs 16 residues. The germline V gene has CDR1 SGHTA and CDR2 FQGNSA. V was clipped by 1 base and J by 4 bases; unmatched bases: 5.